What follows is one T cell receptor beta chain and its context. No antigen is known for it. Prepared libraries of TCR beta cDNA carried unique molecular identifiers. Input populations of 1 to 10 million T cells gave rise to 500,000 or so cDNA molecules. TCRdb independently ran MiXCR on the PCR reads; one entry per CDR3 protein. Among hundreds of thousands of distinct CDR3 sequences listed, 25% to 30% were seen once. The CDR3 is 14 residues long. After removal of 7 bases from V and 4 bases from J, the junction contained 5 bases not matched to a gene. Germline assignment: CDR1 DFQATT and CDR2 SNEGSKA (reference sequence). These data come from a study of post-analysis software for immune sequencing data. Study-wide context: The disease courses covered relapsing-remitting, secondary progressive and progressive-relapsing multiple sclerosis. Study-level results: TRBV5-6, TRBV5-1 and TRBV20-1 were among a few TRBV segments more frequent in patients than controls. Controls' normalized Chao1 diversity significantly exceeded that of multiple sclerosis patients. Analysis by F measure revealed that same-batch samples clustered strongly together.

Sequencing input: blood. This clonotype was obtained from a girl under 18 with multiple sclerosis. The chain joins TRBV20-1 to TRBJ2-3; TRBD2 agrees at 13 bases. CDR3 bases: TGCAGTGTTTGGACTAGCGGGGGTGCAGATACGCAGTATTTT. It codes for CSVWTSGGADTQYF.